This T cell receptor beta chain appears in the sequencing data of a study of post-analysis software for immune sequencing data. At the level of the study: Recorded disease courses covered relapsing-remitting, secondary progressive and progressive-relapsing multiple sclerosis. Some patients had no subtype annotation. Study-wide points: Four or five TRBV segments occurring more often in patients than controls included TRBV5-6, TRBV5-1 and TRBV20-1. F measure grouped same-batch samples tightly together. Controls' normalized Chao1 diversity significantly exceeded that of multiple sclerosis patients.

Unique-molecular-identifier-tagged TCR beta cDNA libraries were used. Each sample of about 1 to 10 million input T cells yielded around 500,000 cDNA molecules, so each molecule approximated one T cell. TCRdb recomputed calls from the PCR reads with MiXCR, one row per CDR3 protein. The data contain hundreds of thousands of distinct CDR3 sequences, 59% of them singletons. Of note for this clonotype: Its target is unknown.

CDR1 and CDR2 from the germline V gene are LGHDT and YNNKEL (reference sequence). Losses at the gene ends were 1 base for V and 2 bases for J; bases not matched to a gene: 5. The CDR3 has 16 residues. The sample comprised blood. The chain recombines TRBV3-1 with TRBJ2-7, with 10 bases aligning to TRBD2. The sequence derives from a girl aged 2-15 years with multiple sclerosis. Here the CDR3 reads CASSQVRGLAAYEQYF. CDR3 in DNA: TGTGCCAGCAGCCAAGTCAGAGGACTAGCGGCCTACGAGCAGTACTTC.